Each of the 18 T cell receptor beta chains below was sequenced from the same sample in a study of regulatory T cells in long-lasting Graves disease. Arm-PCR of CDR3 regions and iRepertoire HTBI primers were the basis on which TCR beta libraries were built. Using its own MiXCR run on the multiplex PCR reads, TCRdb lists one record per CDR3 protein. This sample carries hundreds of thousands of distinct CDR3 sequences, 20% to 25% of them seen once, and the ten largest clones take roughly 14%. The time point: persistent/refractory GD, antithyroid drugs over 5 years with positive TRAb. The TCR library was made from RNA extracted from PBMCs. The source was peripheral blood mononuclear cells (PBMCs), collected when the disease was refractory, from a patient treated with antithyroid drugs. The receptors were sampled from a female donor with Graves disease.

The chain joins TRBV10-2 to TRBJ1-1; 8 nucleotides agree with TRBD1. The CDR3 has 16 amino acids. V dropped 5 bases and J dropped 0; count of bases not matched to a gene: 8. The germline V gene encodes CDR1 WSHSY and CDR2 SAAADI. For the CDR3, the DNA is TGCGCCAGCAGTCGACCCCCGACAGGGGTGAACACTGAAGCTTTCTTT. It specifies CASSRPPTGVNTEAFF.

This clonotype was seen only a few times. J is TRBJ2-7 and V is TRBV11-2; TRBD2 agrees at 7 bases. Per the germline V gene, CDR1 is SGHAT and CDR2 is FQNNGV. The CDR3 is 13 amino acids. V trimming: 3 bases; J trimming: 3 bases; junction bases outside the gene matches: 2. Written as DNA, the CDR3 is TGTGCCAGCAGCTTCAGGACTAGCTACGAGCAGTACTTC. Its translation: CASSFRTSYEQYF.

This clonotype was recorded many times. The chain combines TRBV6-1 with TRBJ2-7, with D possibly being TRBD1 (6 bases). The V end was cut by 6 bases, the J end by 2 bases, with 8 bases between. The CDR3 runs 12 residues. Germline assignment: CDR1 MNHNS and CDR2 SASEGT. DNA of the CDR3: TGTGCCAGCAGCGACAGGACCTACGAGCAGTACTTC. Its translation is CASSDRTYEQYF.

This clonotype was counted many times. The chain employs TRBV29-1 and TRBJ1-1, with a tentative D call TRBD1 (6 bases). This CDR3 comprises 13 residues. Germline values: CDR1 SQVTM, CDR2 ANQGSEA. Deletions cut 7 bases from V and 0 bases from J, with 12 bases between. The CDR3 spells CSAGQLMNTEAFF. CDR3 sequence (DNA): TGCAGCGCTGGACAGCTCATGAACACTGAAGCTTTCTTT.

The chain joins TRBV10-3 to TRBJ2-4, with D possibly matching TRBD1 (5 bases). The CDR3 sequence is 18 residues long. In germline, CDR1 is ENHRY, CDR2 SYGVKD. V lost 0 bases and J 0 bases, leaving 15 bases between the germline ends. CDR3 in amino acids: CAISESMGDQGAKNIQYF. CDR3 coding DNA: TGTGCCATCAGTGAGTCGATGGGTGATCAGGGAGCCAAAAACATTCAGTACTTC.

This clonotype has ten or more counts. The chain employs TRBV28 and TRBJ2-7; 8 nucleotides align to TRBD1. The CDR3 spans 14 residues. The V gene's germline CDR1 is MDHEN and CDR2 SYDVKM. V trimming: 5 bases; J trimming: 6 bases; junction bases outside the gene matches: 9. The CDR3 DNA sequence: TGTGCCAGCAGTAAGACAGGGGCCGGCTTCGAGCAGTACTTC. Translated, it gives CASSKTGAGFEQYF.

This clonotype was counted at least ten times. The V gene is TRBV2, the J gene TRBJ2-7; 7 nucleotides match TRBD1. This CDR3 has 15 amino acids. Germline CDR1 SNHLY, CDR2 FYNNEI. V dropped 7 bases and J dropped 3; count of bases not matched to a gene: 12. Written as DNA, the CDR3 is TGTGCCAGCATCAAGGGGGCGGACAGACGCTACGAGCAGTACTTC. Translating it yields CASIKGADRRYEQYF.

This clonotype was found once. CDR3 coding DNA: TGTGCCAGCAGTTACGCAGGACAGAACAATCAGCCCCAGCATTTT. It is translated as CASSYAGQNNQPQHF. This chain uses TRBV6-5 with TRBJ1-5; the D gene is possibly TRBD1 (6 bases). V was clipped by 2 bases and J by 3 bases, with 11 bases between them. In germline, CDR1 is MNHEY, CDR2 SVGAGI. The CDR3 has 15 residues.

This clonotype was detected ten times or more. The J gene is TRBJ1-4, the V gene TRBV27, with 8 bases identical to TRBD1. CDR1 is MNHEY and CDR2 is SMNVEV in the germline V gene (reference sequence). The V gene end was trimmed by 6 bases and the J gene end by 8 bases; junction bases not matched to a gene: 8. This CDR3 is built from 14 residues. Here the CDR3 DNA reads TGTGCCAGCAGCAGGACAGGGTTTGGGGAAAAACTGTTTTTT. Its translation: CASSRTGFGEKLFF.

This clonotype has a count of ten or more. V and J are TRBV6-2 or TRBV6-3 and TRBJ2-7, with D tentatively TRBD1 or TRBD2 (5 bases each). Trimming left V 2 bases short and J 0 bases short, with 11 bases between. The CDR3 is made up of 15 amino acids. The germline gives CDR1 MNHEY, CDR2 SVGEGT. The CDR3 DNA reads as TGTGCCAGCAGTTACGTCCCGGGGCCCTCCTACGAGCAGTACTTC. Translated, it gives CASSYVPGPSYEQYF.

This clonotype was recorded many times. A single base separates this from a much larger clone, so it may be a read error. The V gene is TRBV12-3 or TRBV12-4, the J gene TRBJ1-1; D is uncertain. This CDR3 spans 13 amino acids. V lost 3 bases and J lost 0, with 5 bases in between. CDR3 protein: CASSLKVNTEAFF. In nucleotides, the CDR3 is TGTGCCAGCAGTTTGAAAGTGAACACTGAAGCTTTCTTT.

This clonotype was observed a handful of times. V and J are TRBV12-3 or TRBV12-4 and TRBJ2-3; a weak D match, TRBD2 (6 bases). There are 14 residues in the CDR3. V dropped 0 bases and J dropped 3 bases, with 7 bases sitting between them. CDR3 loop: CASSLARGTDTQYF. The DNA for the CDR3 is TGTGCCAGCAGTTTAGCGCGGGGAACAGATACGCAGTATTTT.

This rearrangement joins TRBV30 to TRBJ1-5; the match to TRBD1 covers 7 bases. The V gene end was trimmed by 2 bases and the J gene end by 7 bases; junction bases not matched to a gene: 8. CDR3 size: 14 residues. In germline, CDR1 is GTSNPN, CDR2 SVGIG (reference sequence). CDR3 region: CAWSPRQGEQPQHF. CDR3 nucleotide sequence: TGTGCCTGGAGTCCCAGACAGGGCGAACAGCCCCAGCATTTT. The full variable domain, rest sourced from reference TRBV30 and TRBJ1-5, is SQTIHQWPATLVQPVGSPLSLECTVEGTSNPNLYWYRQAAGRGLQLLFYSVGIGQISSEVPQNLSASRPQDRQFILSSKKLLLSDSGFYLCAWSPRQGEQPQHFGDGTRLSIL.

In its sample, this clonotype was seen once. This chain uses TRBV6-2 or TRBV6-3 with TRBJ2-7; D is ambiguous. CDR1 and CDR2 from the germline V gene are MNHEY and SVGEGT. The germline V and J ends were trimmed by 2 bases and 2 bases, with 16 bases remaining between them. The CDR3 loop spans 16 amino acids. CDR3 sequence (DNA): TGTGCCAGCAGTTACGGTAATTTTGGGCTTACCTACGAGCAGTACTTC. It is translated as CASSYGNFGLTYEQYF.

This clonotype has a count of ten or more. This rearrangement joins TRBV20-1 to TRBJ2-5; D is possibly TRBD2 (5 bases). CDR1 DFQATT and CDR2 SNEGSKA come from the germline V gene (reference sequence). Deletions cut 2 bases from V and 7 bases from J, with 20 bases between. The CDR3 has 15 residues. DNA of the CDR3: TGCAGTGCTAGACTGATAGGGCATTCCGAGGGGACCCAGTACTTC. It yields the protein CSARLIGHSEGTQYF.

This clonotype was detected ten times or more. This chain joins TRBV28 and TRBJ1-1; D unclear. Germline V CDR1 and CDR2: MDHEN, SYDVKM. The V and J ends lost 6 bases and 4 bases respectively, with 12 bases between them. The CDR3 consists of 13 residues. CDR3 residues: CASRNTGSTEAFF. CDR3 in DNA: TGTGCCAGCAGAAACACGGGGAGCACTGAAGCTTTCTTT.

The chain is built from TRBV15 and TRBJ1-2, with 8 bases matching TRBD1. V was clipped by 6 bases and J by 4 bases; unmatched bases: 10. This CDR3 is built from 15 residues. Germline V CDR1 and CDR2: LNHNV, YYDKDF (reference sequence). The chain's CDR3 is CATRRWTGSSYGYTF. The CDR3 nucleotides are TGTGCCACCAGGAGATGGACAGGGTCTTCCTATGGCTACACCTTC.

This clonotype came up many times. The gene calls are TRBV7-2 and TRBJ2-5; the D gene is possibly TRBD1 (5 bases). The CDR3 extends over 14 amino acids. CDR1 and CDR2 (germline): SGHTA, FQGNSA. V lost 5 bases to trimming and J lost 2 bases, with 12 bases between them. The CDR3 loop is CASSRRTRQETQYF. For the CDR3, the DNA is TGTGCCAGCAGCAGGCGGACACGTCAAGAGACCCAGTACTTC.